One and the same sample provided the 19 T cell receptor beta chains below, sequenced in a study of blood T cell repertoires in COVID-19. Sequencing was performed with immunoSEQ multiplex PCR; in TCRdb, only in-frame clones are kept and a portion is missing. Of 30,000 to 40,000 clones listed, around 90% are singletons. The specimen was peripheral blood. The receptors derive from a man aged 50-59 years with active or convalescent COVID-19.

The chain couples TRBV5-4 to TRBJ2-7; 8 positions agree with TRBD1. This CDR3 comprises 17 residues. The germline CDR1 and CDR2 sequences are SGHNT and YYREEE (reference sequence). J was trimmed by 0 bases and V by 0 bases; bases with no gene match: 8. The CDR3 nucleotides are TGTGCCAGCAGCTTGGCCCCGGGCAGGGGGCACTCCTACGAGCAGTACTTC. It is translated as CASSLAPGRGHSYEQYF. The whole variable domain, remainder taken from reference TRBV5-4 and TRBJ2-7, is ETGVTQSPTHLIKTRGQQVTLRCSSQSGHNTVSWYQQALGQGPQFIFQYYREEENGRGNFPPRFSGLQFPNYSSELNVNALELDDSALYLCASSLAPGRGHSYEQYFGPGTRLTVT.

This chain connects TRBV24-1 to TRBJ1-2; D is perhaps TRBD1 (6 bases). The germline V and J ends were trimmed by 2 bases and 6 bases, with 18 bases remaining between them. The CDR3 contains 16 residues. Germline V gene data show CDR1 as KGHDR and CDR2 as SFDVKD. The CDR3 spells CATSDSVGDTGNGYTF. CDR3 in DNA: TGTGCCACCAGTGATTCAGTGGGGGACACAGGAAATGGCTACACCTTC.

The chain uses TRBV7-9 and TRBJ1-2; the D is unclear. This CDR3 comprises 15 residues. Trimming took 1 base from V and 0 from J, leaving 9 bases between them. Per germline, CDR1 SEHNR and CDR2 FQNEAQ (reference sequence). The CDR3 here is CASSLDGPANYGYTF. Written as DNA, the CDR3 is TGTGCCAGCAGCTTAGATGGTCCAGCTAACTATGGCTACACCTTC. Full variable domain (remainder filled in from reference TRBV7-9 and TRBJ1-2): DTGVSQNPRHKITKRGQNVTFRCDPISEHNRLYWYRQTLGQGPEFLTYFQNEAQLEKSRLLSDRFSAERPKGSFSTLEIQRTEQGDSAMYLCASSLDGPANYGYTFGSGTRLTVV.

CDR3 DNA: TGTGCCAGCAGTGAACAACCTCCGGGGACTACCATCAATGAGCAGTTCTTC. Translated: CASSEQPPGTTINEQFF. The V and J genes are TRBV6-1 and TRBJ2-1; 7 nucleotides align to TRBD2. Per the germline V gene, CDR1 is MNHNS and CDR2 is SASEGT. The CDR3 length is 17 residues. The V and J ends lost 2 bases and 6 bases, in that order; junction bases with no gene match: 13.

The chain links TRBV7-2 to TRBJ1-1; 7 positions match TRBD1. Germline V lookup: CDR1 SGHTA, CDR2 FQGNSA. V lost 5 bases, J lost 8 bases, and 14 bases stayed unmatched. This CDR3 contains 15 residues. CDR3 coding DNA: TGTGCCAGCAGCCTATACACCCCCTGGACAGGAGAAGCTTTCTTT. This codes for CASSLYTPWTGEAFF.

This clone has a handful of counts. The rearrangement joins TRBV19 to TRBJ1-1; D may be TRBD1 (5 bases). The germline gives CDR1 LNHDA, CDR2 SQIVND (reference sequence). This CDR3 contains 14 residues. V shed 7 bases and J shed 4 bases, with 16 bases lying between them. CDR3 sequence reads: CASKGIQGSTEAFF. In nucleotides, the CDR3 is TGTGCCAGTAAGGGGATCCAGGGTAGCACTGAAGCTTTCTTT.

V usage is TRBV10-2 and J usage is TRBJ1-5, with 8 bases lining up with TRBD1. The V gene's germline CDR1 is WSHSY and CDR2 SAAADI. The CDR3 spans 13 residues. V lost 8 bases to trimming and J lost 6 bases; unmatched junction nucleotides: 6. CDR3 nucleotides: TGCGCCAGCTCAACCGGACAGGGTCAGCCCCAGCATTTT. As protein: CASSTGQGQPQHF.

This clone was seen more than once but under ten times. The chain combines TRBV19 with TRBJ2-7; 14 nucleotides agree with TRBD2. Germline CDR1 reads LNHDA; CDR2 reads SQIVND (reference sequence). The CDR3 runs to 15 residues. Germline trimming cut 3 bases from V and 4 bases from J; bases unmatched to any gene: 2. The CDR3 DNA reads TGTGCCAGTAGTATGGGACTAGCGGGAGTTTACGAGCAGTACTTC. This codes for CASSMGLAGVYEQYF.

This clone was observed once. The chain recombines TRBV18 with TRBJ2-7; 11 bases fit TRBD2. J was trimmed by 3 bases and V by 5 bases; bases with no gene match: 15. In germline, CDR1 is KGHSH, CDR2 LQKENI. CDR3 length: 18 residues. The CDR3 DNA follows: TGTGCCAGCTCATCCAGCAAGGGGACCCTAGCGGGAGGCTACGAGCAGTACTTC. Its protein is CASSSSKGTLAGGYEQYF.

The chain has TRBV23-1 and TRBJ2-5, with a tentative D call TRBD2 (5 bases). TRBV23-1 falls under the ORF class, with uncertain function. The CDR3 is 17 residues long. The germline V and J ends were trimmed by 3 bases and 0 bases, with 17 bases remaining between them. The CDR3 DNA follows: TGCGCCAGCAGTCACCGTGCGGGCGGAGCGTACCAAGAGACCCAGTACTTC. Its protein is CASSHRAGGAYQETQYF.

CDR3 residues: CASSLNSREHKYF. DNA for the CDR3: TGTGCCAGCAGCTTAAATTCTCGGGAGCACAAGTATTTT. The V call is TRBV7-3, the J call TRBJ2-3; D may be TRBD2 (6 bases). The CDR3 is 13 residues long. V was clipped by 1 base and J by 13 bases, with 15 bases between them. CDR1 and CDR2 (germline): SGHTA, FQGTGA.

The chain recombines TRBV6-2 or TRBV6-3 with TRBJ1-3; D call uncertain. CDR3 length equals 16 residues. Trimming removed 0 bases at V and 0 bases at J, with 9 bases between. The germline gives CDR1 MNHEY, CDR2 SVGEGT. CDR3 amino acids: CASSYSGARSGNTIYF. CDR3 nucleotide sequence: TGTGCCAGCAGTTACTCGGGCGCTCGCTCTGGAAACACCATATATTTT.

The V call is TRBV5-4, the J call TRBJ2-1, with D tentatively TRBD1 (6 bases). Trimming cost V 3 bases and J 7 bases, with 8 bases left between them. This CDR3 has 12 residues. CDR1 SGHNT and CDR2 YYREEE come from the germline V gene (reference sequence). The CDR3 loop reads CASSSQGNEQFF. CDR3 in DNA: TGTGCCAGCAGCTCCCAGGGGAATGAGCAGTTCTTC.

V gene TRBV10-3 combines with J gene TRBJ2-7; 10 bases are shared with TRBD2. V dropped 10 bases and J dropped 2; count of bases not matched to a gene: 8. There are 14 residues in the CDR3. The germline gives CDR1 ENHRY, CDR2 SYGVKD. Written as DNA, the CDR3 is TGTGCCACCGCAAAACTAGCGGGGACCTACGAGCAGTACTTC. Translating it yields CATAKLAGTYEQYF.

The chain is built from TRBV24-1 and TRBJ1-6; the D is unclear. Germline V gene sequence: CDR1 KGHDR, CDR2 SFDVKD. V gave up 3 bases and J gave up 7 bases, with 9 bases separating them. CDR3 length: 14 residues. The chain's CDR3 is CATSDGSLNSPLHF. The CDR3 nucleotides are TGTGCCACCAGTGATGGGAGTTTGAATTCACCCCTCCACTTT.

The CDR3 coding sequence is TGTGCCAGCAGTCCCCCTCGGGGGGCCGGTACCACTGAAGCTTTCTTT. This codes for CASSPPRGAGTTEAFF. The chain combines TRBV28 with TRBJ1-1, with D maybe TRBD1 (6 bases). Trimming removed 5 bases from V and 4 bases from J, with 20 bases in between. The germline CDR1 and CDR2 sequences are MDHEN and SYDVKM. There are 16 residues in the CDR3.

The rearrangement joins TRBV2 to TRBJ2-7, with 10 nucleotides matching TRBD1. The CDR3 extends over 15 amino acids. J gave up 3 bases and V 2 bases, and 4 bases lay outside the gene matches. Germline V gives CDR1 SNHLY, CDR2 FYNNEI. The CDR3 nucleotides read TGTGCCAGCAGTGAACGACAGGGGGCACGCTACGAGCAGTACTTC. Amino acid sequence: CASSERQGARYEQYF.

The chain carries TRBV19 and TRBJ2-7; 7 bases map to TRBD1. Germline V gives CDR1 LNHDA, CDR2 SQIVND (reference sequence). The ends lost 6 bases at V and 0 bases at J; junction bases unmatched: 8. The CDR3 covers 15 residues. For the CDR3, the DNA is TGTGCCAGTAGACAGGGGCTTCCAAGCTCCTACGAGCAGTACTTC. This encodes CASRQGLPSSYEQYF. The whole variable domain, remainder taken from reference TRBV19 and TRBJ2-7, is DGGITQSPKYLFRKEGQNVTLSCEQNLNHDAMYWYRQDPGQGLRLIYYSQIVNDFQKGDIAEGYSVSREKKESFPLTVTSAQKNPTAFYLCASRQGLPSSYEQYFGPGTRLTVT.

This chain links TRBV4-1 with TRBJ1-2; D not certain. Germline CDR1 MGHRA, CDR2 YSYEKL. The CDR3 has 14 residues. Trimming cost V 0 bases and J 0 bases, with 5 bases left between them. The DNA of the CDR3 is TGCGCCAGCAGCCAAGATGTAGCTAACTATGGCTACACCTTC. This sequence encodes CASSQDVANYGYTF.